The 27 T cell receptor beta chains below all came from one sample that was sequenced in a study of T cells in Graves' hyperthyroidism and ophthalmopathy. RNA transcripts were the template for amplifying TCR beta CDR3 regions. TCR CDR3 underwent first-round RT-PCR with the HTBI primer set. TCRdb independently ran MiXCR on the multiplex PCR reads; one entry per CDR3 protein. The top ten clones hold 7.5% to 9.5% of a sample with hundreds of thousands of distinct CDR3 sequences, roughly 40% of them seen once. Sequenced: blood. The receptors derive from a man in his late teens or twenties with Graves' hyperthyroidism.

This chain links TRBV25-1 with TRBJ2-7; the match to TRBD2 covers 7 bases. After removal of 4 bases from V and 2 bases from J, the junction contained 5 bases not matched to a gene. Looked up from germline, CDR1 is MGHDK and CDR2 is SYGVNS. CDR3 length equals 14 residues. The CDR3 coding sequence is TGTGCCAGCAGTGTTGGGAGGGTCGCCTACGAGCAGTACTTC. It translates to CASSVGRVAYEQYF.

V gene TRBV23-1 combines with J gene TRBJ2-2; 12 positions match TRBD2. TRBV23-1 is given ORF status, its function remaining uncertain. This CDR3 spans 16 amino acids. J gave up 5 bases and V 5 bases, and 6 bases lay outside the gene matches. CDR3 residues: CASSNPGLAGTGELFF. Written as DNA, the CDR3 is TGCGCCAGCAGTAATCCGGGACTAGCGGGTACCGGGGAGCTGTTTTTT.

This clonotype appeared many times. The rearrangement uses TRBV2 and TRBJ2-2, with 12 bases fitting TRBD2. Germline CDR1 is SNHLY and CDR2 is FYNNEI. CDR3 length equals 16 residues. Trimming removed 7 bases from V and 2 bases from J; junction bases left unmatched: 5. CDR3 sequence: CASIRTSGANTGELFF. The DNA for the CDR3 is TGTGCCAGCATCAGGACTAGCGGGGCTAACACCGGGGAGCTGTTTTTT. The whole variable domain, remainder taken from reference TRBV2 and TRBJ2-2, is EPEVTQTPSHQVTQMGQEVILRCVPISNHLYFYWYRQILGQKVEFLVSFYNNEISEKSEIFDDQFSVERPDGSNFTLKIRSTKLEDSAMYFCASIRTSGANTGELFFGEGSRLTVL.

This clonotype was counted between two and nine times. The chain recombines TRBV6-5 with TRBJ2-5; no reliable D call. Trimming pared 2 bases from V and 0 bases from J, leaving 10 bases between. CDR1 is MNHEY and CDR2 is SVGAGI in the germline V gene. This CDR3 contains 15 residues. The CDR3 DNA reads as TGTGCCAGCAGTTACGTTCGAGGCTACCAAGAGACCCAGTACTTC. Translation: CASSYVRGYQETQYF.

Only a few counts were recorded for this clonotype. The V call is TRBV25-1, the J call TRBJ1-1; maybe TRBD1 (6 bases). The ends were cut back, 7 bases at V and 0 bases at J, with 18 bases in the middle. The CDR3 totals 16 residues. Germline loops: CDR1 MGHDK, CDR2 SYGVNS. In nucleotides, the CDR3 is TGTGCCAGCAAACAGGGTCGGTTTGGTGTGAACACTGAAGCTTTCTTT. As protein: CASKQGRFGVNTEAFF.

This clonotype turned up a few times. The genes are TRBV7-2 and TRBJ1-5, with a possible D match to TRBD1 (5 bases). The length of the CDR3 is 14 residues. The germline V gene encodes CDR1 SGHTA and CDR2 FQGNSA. V dropped 5 bases and J dropped 1 base, with 9 bases sitting between them. Written as DNA, the CDR3 is TGTGCCAGCAGCGCCTACAGGAGCAATCAGCCCCAGCATTTT. Translating gives CASSAYRSNQPQHF.

The chain uses TRBV10-3 and TRBJ2-7; D is tentatively TRBD1 or TRBD2 (5 bases each). The CDR3 is 14 residues long. Deletions cut 6 bases from V and 2 bases from J, with 14 bases between. CDR1 is ENHRY, CDR2 SYGVKD, per germline. CDR3 sequence: CAISQVEGPYEQYF. In DNA form, the CDR3 reads TGTGCCATCAGCCAAGTCGAGGGACCCTACGAGCAGTACTTC.

This clonotype was recorded many times. J is TRBJ1-5 and V is TRBV7-2; maybe TRBD1 (5 bases). The CDR3 has 13 amino acids. CDR1 and CDR2 from the germline V gene are SGHTA and FQGNSA. The V end lost 5 bases, the J end lost 7 bases, and 12 bases lay between the germline ends. This chain's CDR3 is CASSNPGGQPQHF. For the CDR3, the DNA is TGTGCCAGCAGCAACCCTGGGGGGCAGCCCCAGCATTTT.

The chain joins TRBV6-6 to TRBJ1-2; TRBD1 might be the D (6 bases). CDR1 is MNHNY, CDR2 SVGAGI, per germline (reference sequence). This CDR3 has 15 amino acids. Trimming cost V 5 bases and J 2 bases, with 15 bases left between them. CDR3 nucleotides: TGTGCCAGCAGTGAGGGGCGGACAGAGAACTATGGCTACACCTTC. Its translation is CASSEGRTENYGYTF.

The V gene is TRBV20-1, the J gene TRBJ1-4; the D is unclear. The CDR3 length is 12 residues. Trimming shortened V by 3 bases and J by 8 bases, and 10 bases separated the two germline ends. Germline loops: CDR1 DFQATT, CDR2 SNEGSKA (reference sequence). For the CDR3, the DNA is TGCAGTGCTAGGAGTCCTGGGGAAAAACTGTTTTTT. It is translated as CSARSPGEKLFF.

The chain uses TRBV5-1 and TRBJ1-1, with 12 nucleotides matching TRBD1. After removal of 3 bases from V and 5 bases from J, the junction contained 8 bases not matched to a gene. The CDR3 has 16 residues. The germline V gene encodes CDR1 SGHRS and CDR2 YFSETQ. The CDR3 region is CASSWGQGALATEAFF. The DNA for the CDR3 is TGCGCCAGCAGCTGGGGACAGGGGGCGTTGGCTACTGAAGCTTTCTTT.

The V gene is TRBV9, the J gene TRBJ1-1; no reliable D call. Germline CDR1 reads SGDLS; CDR2 reads YYNGEE. V dropped 0 bases and J dropped 5 bases, with 14 bases sitting between them. The CDR3 spans 15 residues. The CDR3 nucleotides read TGTGCCAGCAGCGTAGTTGAGTCGCCCGCTACTGAAGCTTTCTTT. This translates into CASSVVESPATEAFF.

The chain couples TRBV7-8 to TRBJ1-4, with 8 positions matching TRBD1. J lost 7 bases, V lost 5 bases, and 15 bases had no gene match. This CDR3 contains 17 residues. Germline values: CDR1 SGHVS, CDR2 FQNEAQ. The CDR3 DNA is TGTGCCAGCAGCACACACGCCCGACAGGGGATGTTTGAAAAACTGTTTTTT. It translates to CASSTHARQGMFEKLFF.

This clonotype has at least ten counts. The chain links TRBV25-1 to TRBJ2-5; 7 nucleotides match TRBD2. The germline CDR1 and CDR2 sequences are MGHDK and SYGVNS. The CDR3 contains 13 residues. The junction had 2 bases not matched to a gene; V was cut back by 2 bases and J by 5 bases. The CDR3 loop reads CASSEGGVETQYF. The CDR3 DNA reads TGTGCCAGCAGTGAAGGGGGGGTCGAGACCCAGTACTTC.

Points on this clonotype: The junction departs from germline at one end; a sequencing error may be responsible. The chain recombines TRBV29-1 with TRBJ2-2; D is tentatively TRBD1 or TRBD2 (5 bases each). The CDR3 is made up of 13 amino acids. CDR1 is SQVTM, CDR2 ANQGSEA, per germline. As DNA, the CDR3 is TGCAGCGTTGAATGGGGGAACACCGGGGAGTTGTTTTTT. This sequence encodes CSVEWGNTGELFF.

The V call is TRBV29-1, the J call TRBJ1-1; D might be TRBD1 (5 bases). The V gene lost 8 bases and the J gene lost 9 bases, with 16 bases spanning the gap. This CDR3 comprises 11 residues. Germline V CDR1 and CDR2: SQVTM, ANQGSEA. CDR3 DNA sequence: TGCAGCTCCGACCGGCCAGGGAAAGCTTTCTTT. It codes for CSSDRPGKAFF.

This clonotype was counted between two and nine times. The gene calls are TRBV19 and TRBJ1-5, with D possibly being TRBD1 (6 bases). V gave up 1 base and J gave up 5 bases, with 12 bases separating them. The CDR3 runs to 15 residues. Germline CDR1 LNHDA, CDR2 SQIVND (reference sequence). Here the CDR3 reads CASSIAARGDQPQHF. CDR3 nucleotide sequence: TGTGCCAGTAGTATAGCGGCGAGGGGGGATCAGCCCCAGCATTTT.

This clonotype was seen more than once but under ten times. The chain employs TRBV27 and TRBJ2-5, with TRBD1 matching over 7 bases. This CDR3 spans 14 amino acids. The V and J ends lost 5 bases and 6 bases, in that order; junction bases with no gene match: 9. Germline CDR1 MNHEY, CDR2 SMNVEV (reference sequence). The CDR3 DNA follows: TGTGCCAGCAGTCTACGCCCACAGGGGCAGACCCAGTACTTC. It specifies CASSLRPQGQTQYF.

In its sample, this clonotype was seen once. The chain recombines TRBV10-3 with TRBJ2-7; 7 bases are shared with TRBD1. CDR3 length: 15 residues. CDR1 and CDR2 from the germline V gene are ENHRY and SYGVKD. V dropped 10 bases and J dropped 1; count of bases not matched to a gene: 13. CDR3: CATTGEGTVSYEQYF. The CDR3 region has the DNA TGTGCCACCACAGGGGAAGGGACAGTTTCCTACGAGCAGTACTTC.

To note about this clonotype: Just one base apart from a much larger clone, this may be a read error. J is TRBJ1-5 and V is TRBV12-3 or TRBV12-4; maybe TRBD1 (6 bases). This CDR3 comprises 13 residues. The CDR3 reads CASAGAGGQPRHF. CDR3 in DNA: TGTGCCAGCGCGGGGGCGGGAGGTCAGCCCCGGCATTTT.

This clonotype was counted at least ten times. V usage is TRBV10-3 and J usage is TRBJ1-2, with D unresolved. This CDR3 has 15 amino acids. V lost 2 bases and J lost 3, with 13 bases in between. Germline V CDR1 and CDR2: ENHRY, SYGVKD. The CDR3 loop reads CAISEAAAVDYGYTF. CDR3 nucleotides: TGTGCCATCAGTGAGGCGGCAGCCGTTGACTATGGCTACACCTTC.

The V call is TRBV10-3, the J call TRBJ1-1; D is unresolved. CDR3 length: 14 residues. V gave up 7 bases and J gave up 1 base, with 13 bases separating them. From germline, CDR1 is ENHRY and CDR2 SYGVKD. This CDR3 is CAINETPGNTEAFF. CDR3 DNA sequence: TGTGCCATCAACGAGACCCCCGGGAACACTGAAGCTTTCTTT.

The chain employs TRBV6-5 and TRBJ2-7; the D is unclear. The CDR3 spans 14 residues. The V gene's germline CDR1 is MNHEY and CDR2 SVGAGI. Trimming took off 4 bases at V and 1 base at J, with 11 bases between the two ends. CDR3 residues: CASSSFGLSYEQYF. CDR3 coding DNA: TGTGCCAGCAGTTCTTTTGGGCTATCCTACGAGCAGTACTTC.

This clonotype was counted many times. The chain carries TRBV7-9 and TRBJ1-6; 7 nucleotides match TRBD1. CDR1 is SEHNR, CDR2 FQNEAQ, per germline (reference sequence). This CDR3 contains 15 residues. The V gene end was trimmed by 1 base and the J gene end by 10 bases; junction bases not matched to a gene: 7. In nucleotides, the CDR3 is TGTGCCAGCAGCTTAGTGGCAGGGGGTAGGTCACCCCTCCACTTT. Translating it yields CASSLVAGGRSPLHF.

This clonotype was picked up a small number of times. The chain combines TRBV20-1 with TRBJ1-2; D unclear. The CDR3 runs to 9 residues. Trimming stripped 0 bases from V and 12 bases from J, with 5 bases between. The V gene's germline CDR1 is DFQATT and CDR2 SNEGSKA (reference sequence). The CDR3 sequence is CSAREANTF. The CDR3 DNA reads TGCAGTGCTAGAGAGGCGAACACCTTC.

This clonotype was seen more than once but under ten times. The chain joins TRBV20-1 to TRBJ1-5; perhaps TRBD1 as D (5 bases). The CDR3 is made up of 16 amino acids. Trimming cost V 0 bases and J 3 bases, with 15 bases left between them. Germline V CDR1 and CDR2: DFQATT, SNEGSKA (reference sequence). CDR3 loop: CSARDREGRYNQPQHF. CDR3 sequence (DNA): TGCAGTGCTAGAGATCGTGAGGGGCGATACAATCAGCCCCAGCATTTT.

This clonotype was seen a few times. The genes are TRBV7-9 and TRBJ2-7; the D gene could be TRBD1 or TRBD2 (5 bases each). The CDR3 consists of 12 residues. The V gene lost 7 bases and the J gene lost 4 bases, with 11 bases spanning the gap. CDR1 is SEHNR and CDR2 is FQNEAQ in the germline V gene (reference sequence). The CDR3 loop is CASMGEKYEQYF. The DNA for the CDR3 is TGTGCCAGCATGGGGGAAAAGTACGAGCAGTACTTC.